This T cell receptor beta chain was sequenced in a study of cytomegalovirus exposure and HLA in healthy donors. PCR used 60 Vbeta primers and 13 Jbeta primers. Here immunoSEQ multiplex PCR was the method, and the copy in TCRdb shows in-frame clones only, minus some. The sample contains fewer than 40,000 clones, around two thirds of which appear only once. Sequenced: PBMCs. This receptor was taken from a man aged 50-60 years in good health and CMV-seropositive.

The CDR3, as DNA: TGTGCCAGCTCCGGGACACAAGAGACCCAGTACTTC. It specifies CASSGTQETQYF. This chain links TRBV21-1 with TRBJ2-5; the DNA was not used to check the table's D call, TRBD1. TRBV21-1 represents a pseudogene. The CDR3 contains 12 residues.